Listed here are 13 T cell receptor beta chains from one sample, sequenced in a study of technical replicates of blood from several donors. The method was immunoSEQ multiplex PCR; TCRdb's version includes in-frame clones alone and lacks a portion of them. This table has about 80,000 clones, approximately 96% appearing once. Sequencing was performed on T cells isolated from PBMCs. The receptors derive from a human donor in good health.

The CDR3, as DNA: TGTGCCAGCAGCGTCGGGACTAGCGGGAGTAGACAGCAGTACTTC. This translates into CASSVGTSGSRQQYF. This chain joins TRBV5-6 and TRBJ2-7, with TRBD2 matching over 14 bases. V was clipped by 4 bases and J by 8 bases; unmatched bases: 8. This CDR3 is built from 15 residues. The V gene's germline CDR1 is SGHDT and CDR2 YYEEEE.

The rearrangement uses TRBV7-7 and TRBJ2-1; possibly TRBD2 for D (5 bases). The germline V gene encodes CDR1 SSHAT and CDR2 FNYEAQ (reference sequence). This CDR3 comprises 14 residues. V lost 2 bases and J 5 bases, leaving 10 bases between the germline ends. The CDR3 DNA reads TGTGCCAGCAGCTTATACCCCGGGGACAATGAGCAGTTCTTC. This codes for CASSLYPGDNEQFF.

This chain joins TRBV15 and TRBJ1-2, with D perhaps matching TRBD1 (6 bases). Germline-derived CDR1 and CDR2 are LNHNV and YYDKDF (reference sequence). Trimming took off 7 bases at V and 1 base at J, with 10 bases between the two ends. This CDR3 has 13 residues. CDR3 DNA: TGTGCCACCAAAGGGGGTTTTAACTATGGCTACACCTTC. As protein: CATKGGFNYGYTF.

On this clone itself: The same CDR3 arises from other DNA sequences in this sample as well. This sequence joins TRBV7-9 and TRBJ2-7; no definite D call. The V and J ends lost 3 bases and 3 bases respectively, with 3 bases between them. The CDR3 consists of 11 residues. Looked up from germline, CDR1 is SEHNR and CDR2 is FQNEAQ (reference sequence). The CDR3 DNA sequence: TGTGCCAGCAGCTTCAACTACGAGCAGTACTTC. The encoded protein is CASSFNYEQYF.

The J gene is TRBJ2-1, the V gene TRBV5-1; 8 positions agree with TRBD2. The germline CDR1 and CDR2 sequences are SGHRS and YFSETQ. V shed 1 base, J shed 1 base, and the junction held 1 base outside the gene matches. The CDR3 totals 15 residues. The DNA for the CDR3 is TGCGCCAGCAGCTTGACTAGCGGTTCCTACAATGAGCAGTTCTTC. Encoded protein: CASSLTSGSYNEQFF.

CDR3 loop: CASSAVNSLGEQYF. Here the CDR3 DNA reads TGTGCCAGCAGCGCGGTTAATTCCCTCGGGGAGCAGTACTTC. The V call is TRBV5-8, the J call TRBJ2-7, with D uncertain. Germline CDR1 is SGHTS and CDR2 is YDEGEE. The CDR3 consists of 14 residues. The germline V and J ends were trimmed by 4 bases and 7 bases, with 18 bases remaining between them. The complete variable domain, with remaining parts taken from reference TRBV5-8 and TRBJ2-7, reads EAGVTQSPTHLIKTRGQQATLRCSPISGHTSVYWYQQALGLGLQFLLWYDEGEERNRGNFPPRFSGRQFPNYSSELNVNALELEDSALYLCASSAVNSLGEQYFGPGTRLTVT.

The gene calls are TRBV4-1 and TRBJ2-1, with 11 bases that match TRBD2. CDR3 length: 17 amino acids. V lost 3 bases, J lost 4 bases, and 8 bases stayed unmatched. Per the germline V gene, CDR1 is MGHRA and CDR2 is YSYEKL. CDR3 region: CASSQGGTSGPYNEQFF. CDR3 nucleotides: TGCGCCAGCAGCCAGGGGGGGACTAGCGGACCTTACAATGAGCAGTTCTTC.

CDR3 bases: TGTGCCAGCAGTGAAGCGTATGGGACTAGCGGGAGAACAGATACGCAGTATTTT. Encoded protein: CASSEAYGTSGRTDTQYF. This chain joins TRBV6-1 and TRBJ2-3; 14 bases map to TRBD2. The germline gives CDR1 MNHNS, CDR2 SASEGT. Trimming took 0 bases from V and 3 from J; bases not matched to a gene: 5. The CDR3 totals 18 residues.

This chain uses TRBV4-1 with TRBJ2-7, with 10 bases matching TRBD1. V shed 4 bases, J shed 4 bases, and the junction held 10 bases outside the gene matches. The CDR3 length is 16 residues. Germline V gene lookup returns CDR1 MGHRA and CDR2 YSYEKL. CDR3 in amino acids: CASSPGPGQGRYEQYF. The CDR3 nucleotides read TGCGCCAGCAGCCCGGGACCGGGACAGGGGAGGTACGAGCAGTACTTC.

The chain couples TRBV7-9 to TRBJ2-1; the D gene is possibly TRBD1 (6 bases). This CDR3 comprises 15 residues. Germline V lookup: CDR1 SEHNR, CDR2 FQNEAQ (reference sequence). The V and J ends lost 3 bases and 7 bases respectively, with 16 bases between them. DNA for the CDR3: TGTGCCAGCAGCTTTCCGGGACACGAGGGAAATGAGCAGTTCTTC. Residues: CASSFPGHEGNEQFF.

The chain joins TRBV5-1 to TRBJ2-5, with D tentatively TRBD2 (5 bases). Germline CDR1 is SGHRS and CDR2 is YFSETQ. CDR3 length equals 14 residues. V lost 4 bases, J lost 2 bases, and 12 bases lay in between. CDR3 sequence (DNA): TGCGCCAGCAGCCCGGGGATAGGTCAAGAGACCCAGTACTTC. This gives the protein CASSPGIGQETQYF.

V gene TRBV7-6 combines with J gene TRBJ1-2, with a possible D match to TRBD1 (6 bases). With 4 bases removed from V and 4 bases from J, the gap between germline ends came to 13 bases. The CDR3 is 14 residues long. Germline V lookup: CDR1 SGHVS, CDR2 FNYEAQ. The DNA of the CDR3 is TGTGCCAGCAGCTCACAGGGTACGCTCTATGGCTACACCTTC. It is translated as CASSSQGTLYGYTF.

As concerns this clone: This same CDR3 is encoded by further DNA sequences in the sample. The V gene is TRBV30, the J gene TRBJ2-7; D gene uncertain. V lost 5 bases and J 0 bases, leaving 8 bases between the germline ends. CDR3 length: 12 residues. The germline V gene has CDR1 GTSNPN and CDR2 SVGIG (reference sequence). The CDR3 sequence is CAWDSGSYEQYF. The CDR3 nucleotides read TGTGCCTGGGACTCGGGCTCCTACGAGCAGTACTTC.